The 17 T cell receptor beta chains listed next were all sequenced from one sample in a study of a mutant IDH1 vaccine in newly diagnosed glioma. Their target antigens are unknown. Noted time point: week 11, during vaccination. Mutant IDH1 20-mer peptide, at 300 ug, made up each vaccine dose, with topical imiquimod. Measured with immunoSEQ multiplex PCR; TCRdb has only the in-frame clones, and not every one. The sample lists under 150,000 clones, 90% occurring once. Sample: PBMCs, taken from a glioma patient whose treatment included an IDH1 peptide vaccine. These receptors were obtained from a woman aged 50 to 60 with glioma.

The rearrangement uses TRBV27 and TRBJ1-5; TRBD1 might be the D (6 bases). The V end was cut by 6 bases, the J end by 3 bases, with 18 bases between. The CDR3 has 16 residues. Germline CDR1 reads MNHEY; CDR2 reads SMNVEV (reference sequence). The CDR3 region is CASSTSRTVANQPQHF. Written as DNA, the CDR3 is TGTGCCAGCAGCACTTCCAGGACAGTTGCCAATCAGCCCCAGCATTTT.

This CDR3 reads CSVIPVGSGNTIYF. The CDR3 bases are TGCAGCGTTATCCCGGTCGGCTCTGGAAACACCATATATTTT. This chain joins TRBV29-1 and TRBJ1-3; D not certain. V lost 5 bases and J lost 0, with 11 bases in between. Germline V gene data show CDR1 as SQVTM and CDR2 as ANQGSEA. The CDR3 runs to 14 residues.

V usage is TRBV6-5 and J usage is TRBJ2-1; 9 bases align to TRBD2. CDR3 length: 14 amino acids. V shed 7 bases and J 11 bases; nucleotides not matched to a gene: 12. Germline V gives CDR1 MNHEY, CDR2 SVGAGI. The CDR3 DNA reads TGTGCCAGCACCTTAGCGGGAGCGACCGACCAGCAGTTCTTC. Protein: CASTLAGATDQQFF.

The rearrangement joins TRBV12-2 to TRBJ2-7; the D call of TRBD2 is as the table states it, not checked on the DNA. TRBV12-2 represents a pseudogene. The CDR3 is 14 residues long. The CDR3 coding sequence is TGTGCAAGTCGCTTAGACCTACCCCACTACGAGCAGTACTTC. This codes for CASRLDLPHYEQYF.

The V gene is TRBV2, the J gene TRBJ2-6, with D tentatively TRBD1 (5 bases). There are 15 residues in the CDR3. Per germline, CDR1 SNHLY and CDR2 FYNNEI. The germline V and J ends were trimmed by 6 bases and 1 base, with 10 bases remaining between them. CDR3 sequence (DNA): TGTGCCAGCAGACGTCGGACATCTGGGGCCAACGTCCTGACTTTC. It translates to CASRRRTSGANVLTF.

The chain is built from TRBV10-1 and TRBJ2-1; the match to TRBD2 covers 7 bases. J was trimmed by 2 bases and V by 6 bases; bases with no gene match: 7. This CDR3 comprises 15 residues. Germline CDR1 is WNHNN and CDR2 is SYGVQD (reference sequence). The CDR3 DNA follows: TGCGCCAGCAGCGCGCGGGAGCCCCCCTACAATGAGCAGTTCTTC. Translating it yields CASSAREPPYNEQFF.

CDR3 in amino acids: CASSYRGRGPQHF. CDR3 DNA: TGTGCCAGCAGTTACAGGGGACGGGGGCCCCAGCATTTT. V gene TRBV6-5 combines with J gene TRBJ1-5, with a tentative D call TRBD1 (5 bases). The CDR3 is 13 amino acids. CDR1 is MNHEY, CDR2 SVGAGI, per germline. Trimming pared 2 bases from V and 9 bases from J, leaving 11 bases between.

A few counts support this clone. The chain joins TRBV19 to TRBJ1-2; TRBD1 matches 7 bases. V lost 9 bases to trimming and J lost 4 bases; unmatched junction nucleotides: 8. The CDR3 is made up of 13 amino acids. The germline gives CDR1 LNHDA, CDR2 SQIVND (reference sequence). In DNA, the CDR3 is TGTGCCAGCTGTGACAGGGCCGGCTATGGCTACACCTTC. Its protein is CASCDRAGYGYTF.

Details on this clone: One end of the junction does not line up with germline, which may come from a read error. The V and J genes are TRBV18 and TRBJ2-7, with a possible D match to TRBD1 (6 bases). CDR3 size: 15 residues. Germline loops: CDR1 KGHSH, CDR2 LQKENI. CDR3 coding DNA: TGTGCCAGCTCAACACCAGGGGTAGGTTCCTACGAGCAGTACTTC. This encodes CASSTPGVGSYEQYF.

This chain links TRBV11-2 with TRBJ2-5; D ambiguous. The CDR3 sequence is 15 residues long. The V gene's germline CDR1 is SGHAT and CDR2 FQNNGV. V lost 3 bases, J lost 1 base, and 12 bases lay in between. CDR3 loop: CASSFSSAFQETQYF. The CDR3 DNA is TGTGCCAGCAGCTTTTCCTCGGCCTTCCAAGAGACCCAGTACTTC.

A single count supports this clone. J is TRBJ2-5 and V is TRBV5-1; D uncertain. V was shortened by 4 bases and J by 0 bases, with 7 bases between the two germline ends. Germline CDR1 SGHRS, CDR2 YFSETQ. There are 13 residues in the CDR3. CDR3 in amino acids: CASSPGNQETQYF. DNA for the CDR3: TGCGCCAGCAGCCCGGGCAACCAAGAGACCCAGTACTTC. Combining the CDR3 with reference TRBV5-1 and TRBJ2-5 gives the whole variable domain KAGVTQTPRYLIKTRGQQVTLSCSPISGHRSVSWYQQTPGQGLQFLFEYFSETQRNKGNFPGRFSGRQFSNSRSEMNVSTLELGDSALYLCASSPGNQETQYFGPGTRLLVL.

V gene TRBV16 combines with J gene TRBJ1-4; TRBD1 matches at 7 bases. Trimming removed 3 bases from V and 8 bases from J; junction bases left unmatched: 6. This CDR3 region has 14 residues. Germline values: CDR1 KGHSY, CDR2 FQNENV. The CDR3 region is CASSHTGAGEKLFF. As DNA, the CDR3 is TGTGCCAGCAGCCACACAGGGGCGGGAGAAAAACTGTTTTTT.

V gene TRBV29-1 combines with J gene TRBJ1-2, with D tentatively TRBD1 (5 bases). Germline CDR1 SQVTM, CDR2 ANQGSEA. The CDR3 runs to 15 residues. V lost 0 bases to trimming and J lost 3 bases, with 14 bases between them. The CDR3 nucleotides read TGCAGCGTTGAAGATGGTGGGGGTCCCTACTATGGCTACACCTTC. Amino acid sequence: CSVEDGGGPYYGYTF.

This clone was seen a handful of times. CDR3 sequence reads: CASLMERGTGELFF. In nucleotides, the CDR3 is TGTGCCAGTTTAATGGAAAGGGGCACCGGGGAGCTGTTTTTT. This sequence joins TRBV19 and TRBJ2-2; D might be TRBD1 (5 bases). Germline-derived CDR1 and CDR2 are LNHDA and SQIVND (reference sequence). This CDR3 region has 14 residues. Trimming stripped 8 bases from V and 4 bases from J, with 14 bases between.

The gene calls are TRBV28 and TRBJ1-4; a possible D gene is TRBD1 (6 bases). The CDR3 runs to 18 residues. CDR1 is MDHEN and CDR2 is SYDVKM in the germline V gene. Trimming removed 7 bases from V and 6 bases from J, with 27 bases in between. Here the CDR3 DNA reads TGTGCCAGCAATCCTCCCTCAACGGGGGGGGCCGCTGATGAAAAACTGTTTTTT. Translating gives CASNPPSTGGAADEKLFF.

The chain couples TRBV30 to TRBJ1-1, with 10 positions matching TRBD1. The CDR3 length is 15 residues. CDR1 is GTSNPN and CDR2 is SVGIG in the germline V gene (reference sequence). Trimming removed 1 base from V and 6 bases from J; junction bases left unmatched: 8. In nucleotides, the CDR3 is TGTGCCTGGAGTGCCCCGACAGGGGGCATCGCTGAAGCTTTCTTT. Protein product: CAWSAPTGGIAEAFF.

The genes are TRBV2 and TRBJ1-2; TRBD1 is a possible D gene (6 bases). Between the trimmed V and J ends, which lost 7 bases and 8 bases, there was a span of 20 bases. Germline V gives CDR1 SNHLY, CDR2 FYNNEI. The CDR3 is 14 residues long. The CDR3: CASTRSTTGTGYTF. The CDR3 DNA sequence: TGTGCCAGCACTCGATCAACTACAGGGACGGGCTACACCTTC.